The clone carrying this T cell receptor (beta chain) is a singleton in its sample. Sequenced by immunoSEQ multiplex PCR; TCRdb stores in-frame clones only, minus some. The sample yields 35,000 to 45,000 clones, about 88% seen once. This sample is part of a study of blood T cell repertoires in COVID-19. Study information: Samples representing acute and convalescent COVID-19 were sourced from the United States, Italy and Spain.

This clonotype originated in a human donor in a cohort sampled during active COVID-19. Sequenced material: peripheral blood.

The CDR3 DNA reads as TGTGCCAGCAGCGAAGAAGAAGTAGCGAGGAAGGCCCAGTACTTC. Amino acid sequence: CASSEEEVARKAQYF. The rearrangement links TRBV5-4 to TRBJ2-5, with D perhaps TRBD2 (5 bases). Trimming removed 4 bases at V and 9 bases at J, with 22 bases between. CDR1 is SGHNT, CDR2 YYREEE, per germline (reference sequence). CDR3 length equals 15 residues.